This T cell receptor (beta chain) comes out of a study of blood T cells in healthy people across ages. Whole-study results and caveats: Estimated diversity, derived from one million T cells, was regarded as an underestimate. Age advanced and TCR beta diversity per million T cells fell, roughly linearly. Diversity was higher, and naive CD4+ cells more numerous, in long-lived donors than in aged donors.

Using a J-beta primer mix together with a sample-barcoded 5' primer, a second PCR was run for 7 to 11 cycles. MiXCR, applied by TCRdb to the 5' RACE reads, yields one record per CDR3 protein. This sample has fewer than 900,000 distinct CDR3 sequences, with 35% to 45% found just once. As for this clonotype: The target antigen is unknown.

For every donor, a draw yielded around 10 milliliters of peripheral blood. Input material: blood. The sequence derives from a woman aged 60-75 years in good health.

Written as DNA, the CDR3 is TGCAGTGCGAACCCTAGCGGGAGAGATACGCAGTATTTT. This encodes CSANPSGRDTQYF. The chain is built from TRBV20-1 and TRBJ2-3, with 10 nucleotides matching TRBD2. V lost 6 bases to trimming and J lost 5 bases; unmatched junction nucleotides: 5. The CDR3 spans 13 residues. Germline values: CDR1 DFQATT, CDR2 SNEGSKA (reference sequence).